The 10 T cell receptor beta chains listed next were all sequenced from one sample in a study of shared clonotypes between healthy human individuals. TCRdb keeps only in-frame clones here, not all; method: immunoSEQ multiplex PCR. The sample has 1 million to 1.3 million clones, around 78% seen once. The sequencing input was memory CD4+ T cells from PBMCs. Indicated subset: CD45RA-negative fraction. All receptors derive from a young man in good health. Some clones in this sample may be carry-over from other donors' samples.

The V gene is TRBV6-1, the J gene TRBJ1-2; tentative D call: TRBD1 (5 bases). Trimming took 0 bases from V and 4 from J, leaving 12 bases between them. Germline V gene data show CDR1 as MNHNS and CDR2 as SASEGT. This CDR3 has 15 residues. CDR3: CASSEALGGAYGYTF. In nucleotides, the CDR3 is TGTGCCAGCAGTGAAGCGCTGGGGGGTGCCTATGGCTACACCTTC.

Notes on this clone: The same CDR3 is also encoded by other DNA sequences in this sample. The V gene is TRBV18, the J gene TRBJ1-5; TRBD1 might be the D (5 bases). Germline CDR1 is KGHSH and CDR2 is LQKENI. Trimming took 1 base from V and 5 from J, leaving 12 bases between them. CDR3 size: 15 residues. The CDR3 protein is CASSPRQGTDQPQHF. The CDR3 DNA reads TGTGCCAGCTCACCACGTCAGGGAACAGATCAGCCCCAGCATTTT.

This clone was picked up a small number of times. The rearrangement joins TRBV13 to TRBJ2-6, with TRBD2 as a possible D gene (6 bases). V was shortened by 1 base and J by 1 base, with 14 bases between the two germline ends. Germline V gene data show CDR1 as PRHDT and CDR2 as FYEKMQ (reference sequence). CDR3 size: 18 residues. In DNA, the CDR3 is TGTGCCAGCAGCTTAGTAGCGGACCTTTTTTCTGGGGCCAACGTCCTGACTTTC. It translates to CASSLVADLFSGANVLTF.

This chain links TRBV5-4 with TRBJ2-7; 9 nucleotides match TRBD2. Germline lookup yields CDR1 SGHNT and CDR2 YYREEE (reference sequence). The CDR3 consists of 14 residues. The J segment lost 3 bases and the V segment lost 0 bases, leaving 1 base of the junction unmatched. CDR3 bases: TGTGCCAGCAGCTTGGCTAGCGGGATCTACGAGCAGTACTTC. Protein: CASSLASGIYEQYF.

CDR3 sequence (DNA): TGTGCCAGCAGCGAAACCGTAGACACACACTGGAACACCGGGGAGCTGTTTTTT. Protein sequence: CASSETVDTHWNTGELFF. This chain links TRBV28 with TRBJ2-2; no definite D call. The CDR3 has 18 residues. Trimming removed 6 bases from V and 1 base from J, with 21 bases in between. Germline V gene lookup returns CDR1 MDHEN and CDR2 SYDVKM.

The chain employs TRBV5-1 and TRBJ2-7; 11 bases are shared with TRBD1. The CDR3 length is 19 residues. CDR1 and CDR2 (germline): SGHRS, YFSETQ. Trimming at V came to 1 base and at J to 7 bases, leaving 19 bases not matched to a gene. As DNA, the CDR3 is TGCGCCAGCAGCTTGTTGCCCACTACGGACAGGGGGCTTTGGGAAGAGCAGTACTTC. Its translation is CASSLLPTTDRGLWEEQYF. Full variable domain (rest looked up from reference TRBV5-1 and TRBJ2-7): KAGVTQTPRYLIKTRGQQVTLSCSPISGHRSVSWYQQTPGQGLQFLFEYFSETQRNKGNFPGRFSGRQFSNSRSEMNVSTLELGDSALYLCASSLLPTTDRGLWEEQYFGPGTRLTVT.

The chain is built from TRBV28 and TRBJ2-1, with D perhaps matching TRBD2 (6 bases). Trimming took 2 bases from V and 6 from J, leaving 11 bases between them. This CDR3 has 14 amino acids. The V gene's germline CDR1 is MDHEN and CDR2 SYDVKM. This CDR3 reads CASSLGGGTNEQFF. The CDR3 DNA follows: TGTGCCAGCAGTTTAGGAGGAGGGACCAATGAGCAGTTCTTC.

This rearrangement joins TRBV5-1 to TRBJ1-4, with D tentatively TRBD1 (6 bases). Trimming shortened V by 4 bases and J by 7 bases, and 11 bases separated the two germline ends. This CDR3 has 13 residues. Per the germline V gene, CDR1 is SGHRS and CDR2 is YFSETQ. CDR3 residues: CASSPGHTEKLFF. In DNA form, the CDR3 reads TGCGCCAGCAGCCCGGGACATACTGAAAAACTGTTTTTT.

The CDR3 protein is CASSPDRVTDTQYF. Written as DNA, the CDR3 is TGTGCCAGCTCACCCGACAGGGTGACAGATACGCAGTATTTT. V gene TRBV18 combines with J gene TRBJ2-3, with 7 bases matching TRBD1. The germline V gene has CDR1 KGHSH and CDR2 LQKENI. The CDR3 has 14 residues. V lost 3 bases and J lost 3; bases outside the gene matches: 3.

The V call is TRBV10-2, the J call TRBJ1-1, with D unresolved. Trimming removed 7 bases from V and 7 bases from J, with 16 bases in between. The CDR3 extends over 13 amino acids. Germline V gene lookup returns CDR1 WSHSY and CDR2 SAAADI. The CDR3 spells CASTNGGWREAFF. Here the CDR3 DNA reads TGCGCCAGCACCAACGGCGGCTGGCGTGAAGCTTTCTTT.